This passage covers 5 T cell receptor beta chains from one sample sequenced in a study of Graves' ophthalmopathy and Graves' hyperthyroidism. RNA served as the template for amplifying TCR beta CDR3 regions. HTBI primers were used in a first-round RT-PCR, which preceded a second-round multiplex PCR. TCRdb analysed the multiplex PCR reads with MiXCR anew, one entry per CDR3 protein. The sample lists over 40,000 distinct CDR3 sequences, over 40% seen once, with roughly a quarter in the top ten. Sequencing used peripheral blood. Receptor source: an adult man with Graves' ophthalmopathy.

In its sample, this clonotype was seen many times. The V and J genes are TRBV19 and TRBJ1-1, with D unresolved. The germline V gene has CDR1 LNHDA and CDR2 SQIVND (reference sequence). The CDR3 is made up of 13 amino acids. V was shortened by 2 bases and J by 1 base, with 5 bases between the two germline ends. CDR3 region: CASSILRNTEAFF. CDR3 DNA: TGTGCCAGTAGTATATTGAGGAACACTGAAGCTTTCTTT.

Written as DNA, the CDR3 is TGTGCCAGCAGCTTGGCCTGGGCAGGGCGGCTATACGAGCAGTACTTC. Translating gives CASSLAWAGRLYEQYF. The V gene is TRBV5-4, the J gene TRBJ2-7, with D perhaps matching TRBD1 (5 bases). V gave up 0 bases and J gave up 4 bases, with 17 bases separating them. The V gene's germline CDR1 is SGHNT and CDR2 YYREEE (reference sequence). This CDR3 has 16 amino acids. The entire variable domain, with the rest obtained from reference TRBV5-4 and TRBJ2-7, is as follows: ETGVTQSPTHLIKTRGQQVTLRCSSQSGHNTVSWYQQALGQGPQFIFQYYREEENGRGNFPPRFSGLQFPNYSSELNVNALELDDSALYLCASSLAWAGRLYEQYFGPGTRLTVT.

A word on this clonotype: The conserved phenylalanine or tryptophan normally closing the CDR3 is absent here, so this likely arose from a read error. Because the CDR3's place on the DNA is in doubt, the DNA is left out and the CDR3 is given as listed by TCRdb. The genes are TRBV12-1 and TRBJ1-5; TRBD1 is taken as the D call from the table, unchecked against the DNA. TRBV12-1 is a listed pseudogene. With termini counted, the CDR3 has 19 amino acids. The CDR3: CASSSEGQGPENSNQPQHL.

V is TRBV3-1 and J is TRBJ2-5; 9 nucleotides line up with TRBD1. Germline CDR1 reads LGHDT; CDR2 reads YNNKEL (reference sequence). V shed 5 bases, J shed 5 bases, and the junction held 6 bases outside the gene matches. This CDR3 has 14 amino acids. This CDR3 is CASSTWTGEETQYF. CDR3 DNA: TGTGCCAGCAGCACTTGGACAGGGGAGGAGACCCAGTACTTC.

This chain uses TRBV2 with TRBJ1-5; D ambiguous. V lost 4 bases, J lost 11 bases, and 15 bases lay in between. Germline V gives CDR1 SNHLY, CDR2 FYNNEI. The length of the CDR3 is 13 residues. Here the CDR3 DNA reads TGTGCCAGCAGTGGTGATGCCCTCGAGACCCAGCATTTT. Its protein is CASSGDALETQHF. Filled out from reference TRBV2 and TRBJ1-5, the complete variable domain reads EPEVTQTPSHQVTQMGQEVILRCVPISNHLYFYWYRQILGQKVEFLVSFYNNEISEKSEIFDDQFSVERPDGSNFTLKIRSTKLEDSAMYFCASSGDALETQHFGDGTRLSIL.